This TCR beta chain was identified in a study of CD8+CD57+ T cells in acquired aplastic anemia. Background on the study: Average DNA yield from sorted CD4+ and CD8+ cells was around 3.2 ug. On average, healthy donors gave around 9.9 million reads for CD4+ cells. Study findings and constraints: No significant difference in CD8+ Simpson's diversity was found between patients and controls. Approximately 29 was the count of CD8+ CDR3 sequences that patients shared with controls.

TCR beta VDJ and CDR3 profiles were obtained from a genomic DNA template. A single record per CDR3 protein comes from TCRdb applying MiXCR to the reads. The table lists 75,000 to 90,000 distinct CDR3 sequences, under 50% of them singletons. The CDR3 loop spans 14 amino acids. Trimming took off 7 bases at V and 4 bases at J, with 16 bases between the two ends. In regard to this clonotype: The antigen is unknown.

The sequence was obtained from a human donor in good health, serving as a control. The sequencing sample was made of sorted CD4+, CD8+, or CD8+CD57+ T cells (not recorded which) from PBMCs. This sequence joins TRBV12-3 or TRBV12-4 and TRBJ1-1; D not resolved. The chain's CDR3 is CASILTQHSTEAFF. The CDR3 coding sequence is TGTGCCAGCATCTTAACTCAGCACAGCACTGAAGCTTTCTTT.